Shown below are 3 T cell receptor beta chains from a single sample sequenced in a study of T cell clusters in autoimmune cytopenias. Each sample's input was 250 ng genomic DNA, 38,000 or so genome equivalents. TRB was amplified by touch-down multiplex PCR, primer pools A and B combined. TCRdb reprocessed the multiplex PCR reads; each CDR3 protein has one entry and no DNA is given. The sample totals 4,000 or so distinct CDR3 sequences; its top ten clones hold about 10%. The sample was also linked to a second study, of T cell repertoires in aging, cancer and after chemotherapy.

Sequencing used peripheral blood. These receptors all stem from a human donor in good health.

This rearrangement joins TRBV10-3 to TRBJ2-5; TCRdb returns TRBD2, unconfirmable since there is no DNA. Germline CDR1 is ENHRY and CDR2 is SYGVKD. The CDR3 extends over 15 amino acids. The chain's CDR3 is CAISDLAGGGETQYF.

This clonotype shows up as medium-sized by frequency. The chain combines TRBV6-1 with TRBJ1-1. The CDR3 runs 14 residues. Per germline, CDR1 MNHNS and CDR2 SASEGT. CDR3 sequence reads: CASSEVGWNTEAFF.

This clonotype ranks as medium-sized (0.01 to 0.1%) in terms of frequency. This chain uses TRBV19 with TRBJ2-2. CDR1 and CDR2 (germline): LNHDA, SQIVND (reference sequence). The CDR3 covers 14 residues. CDR3 amino acids: CASSIWGNTGELFF.